The 4 T cell receptor beta chains below were found in one sample sequenced in a study of identical twins. Each CDR3 protein gets one entry after TCRdb re-called the 5' RACE reads with MiXCR. The table has approximately 890,000 distinct CDR3 sequences, 9% to 15% seen once; the top ten hold around 1.6%. These data were also reused for a study on yellow fever vaccine responses in identical twins.

The specimen sequenced was PBMCs. All receptors derive from a woman aged 18 to 35 in good health.

This clonotype was seen ten or more times. At one boundary the junction diverges from the germline segment, which might be a read error. The chain combines TRBV12-3 or TRBV12-4 with TRBJ1-6; TRBD1 matches at 7 bases. CDR3 size: 14 residues. CDR3 DNA: TGTGCCAGCGGTTTGGCAGGGGGTAATTCACCCCTCCACTTT. It is translated as CASGLAGGNSPLHF.

This sequence joins TRBV29-1 and TRBJ1-5, with 10 bases identical to TRBD1. Germline V lookup: CDR1 SQVTM, CDR2 ANQGSEA. After removal of 4 bases from V and 6 bases from J, the junction contained 0 bases not matched to a gene. The CDR3 has 12 amino acids. The CDR3: CSVGQGAQPQHF. CDR3 DNA: TGCAGCGTTGGACAGGGGGCTCAGCCCCAGCATTTT.

This clonotype has a handful of counts. The CDR3 region is CASIGVSPGTQYF. CDR3 sequence (DNA): TGTGCCAGCATCGGGGTCTCTCCGGGTACGCAGTATTTT. The chain carries TRBV2 and TRBJ2-3; TRBD2 is a possible D gene (5 bases). Germline V gene sequence: CDR1 SNHLY, CDR2 FYNNEI. This CDR3 region has 13 residues. The V end lost 7 bases, the J end lost 8 bases, and 16 bases lay between the germline ends.

Ten or more counts support this clonotype. The V gene is TRBV15, the J gene TRBJ2-1; 9 positions agree with TRBD2. The trim removed 5 bases at V and 6 bases at J, leaving 11 bases unmatched. The germline V gene has CDR1 LNHNV and CDR2 YYDKDF (reference sequence). This CDR3 comprises 16 residues. The CDR3 DNA reads TGTGCCACCAGCGTACTACTAGCGGGCTATGGCAATGAGCAGTTCTTC. Translation: CATSVLLAGYGNEQFF.